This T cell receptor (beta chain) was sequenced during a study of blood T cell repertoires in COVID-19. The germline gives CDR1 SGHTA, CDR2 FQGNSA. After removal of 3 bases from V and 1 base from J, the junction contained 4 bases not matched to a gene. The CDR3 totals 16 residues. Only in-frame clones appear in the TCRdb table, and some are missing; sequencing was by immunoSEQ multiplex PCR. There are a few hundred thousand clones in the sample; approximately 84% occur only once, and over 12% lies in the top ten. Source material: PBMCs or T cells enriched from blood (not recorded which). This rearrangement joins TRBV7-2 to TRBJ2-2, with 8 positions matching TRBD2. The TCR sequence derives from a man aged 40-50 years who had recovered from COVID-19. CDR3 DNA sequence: TGTGCCAGCAGCTTCGGGGGGGCCCTGAACACCGGGGAGCTGTTTTTT. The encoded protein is CASSFGGALNTGELFF.